This T cell receptor (beta chain) is from a study of tumor-infiltrating lymphocytes in primary liver carcinoma (dated by TCRdb to about 2017). Notes on the research overall: Hepatocellular carcinoma (four) or combined HCC and intrahepatic cholangiocarcinoma (one) was present in the five patients, who were three men and two women aged 30 to 69 years. The five patients had tumors of stage T1-T3 N0M0, with maximum diameters ranging from 4.2 to 10 cm. Roughly 3.5 to 8 million productive TCRbeta reads were obtained per sample, and no significant difference in read depth was found between tissue types. The study combined TCRbeta repertoire sequencing, expression microarrays and whole-exome sequencing across five regions of each liver tumor, with adjacent normal tissue and blood. A total of approximately 35 specimens from 5 patients, comprising some 25 tumor regions, 5 adjacent noncancerous liver tissues and 5 peripheral blood samples, were covered by TCRbeta repertoire sequencing. Agilent mRNA microarray profiling was performed on the approximately 25 tumor region samples to relate TCRbeta repertoire diversity to the local molecular phenotype. High reproducibility was observed for the technical replicate repertoires, with mean shared-clone rates near 0.89 and correlation coefficients above 0.95.

Total RNA and DNA were co-extracted without cell sorting from 20-30 mg of bulk tissue using the AllPrep DNA/RNA mini kit. Between November 2015 and March 2016, roughly 5 patients in China with histopathologically diagnosed primary liver carcinoma had their tumors surgically resected. Chronic HBV infection was present in the patients, and the patients were treatment-naive at sampling. Five spatially separated regions were sampled from each tumor: the superior, inferior, left-lateral and right-lateral poles, plus the tumor centre. More than 75% viable tumor cells were found by histology in every tumor sample. Fresh tumor and adjacent tissue pieces were bisected; one half was stored in RNAlater at -80°C, the other sent for histology. This clonotype appeared a single time. There is no known antigen for this receptor. Germline is not matched at one junction end, which may reflect a read error. The germline V gene specifies MDHEN as CDR1 and SYDVKM as CDR2. The CDR3 holds 11 amino acids from the cysteine to the phenylalanine. The only DNA kept is the CDR3, 33 bases in frame from the first base.

Results and caveats for the whole study, not just this receptor: Only about 7-24% of top clones were found in all five regions of a tumor, suggesting spatial heterogeneity of tumor-infiltrating T cells. Comparison of CD4+ and CD8+ T cell repertoires was precluded by the use of bulk unsorted samples. Repertoire overlap was found to be higher between tumor regions (mean roughly 35%) than between tumor-adjacent (roughly 17%) or tumor-blood (around 15%) pairs, consistent with antigen-driven expansion. Only the TCR beta chain was sequenced, which likely underestimates true repertoire diversity because unpaired alpha chains were not captured. Compared with blood, tumors had a significantly larger share of the repertoire taken up by the top 250 clones (p = 0.039). Only a few patients were included in the study, and the authors note that the findings should be validated in a larger study.

Using a constant-region primer and ProtoScript II reverse transcriptase, TCRbeta-specific cDNA was reverse-transcribed from roughly 460 ng total RNA. Construction of the TCRbeta libraries relied on three nested rounds of multiplex PCR, following a slightly modified ARM-PCR procedure. Multiplex TRBV1-TRBV30 forward primers and a Cbeta reverse primer were used in the first two PCR rounds, each of which was run for roughly 9 cycles. Sample barcodes and Illumina adapters were attached in a final 25-cycle PCR using Deep VentR polymerase. Amplicons of 200-500 bp were gel-purified with a QIAquick gel extraction kit before sequencing. The TCRbeta amplicons were sequenced with 250-bp paired-end reads on an Illumina HiSeq 2500. For the original study's pipeline: To recover full CDR3 sequences, reads were quality-trimmed using Trimmomatic v0.33 and paired reads were then merged using FLASH v1.2.11. MiGEC v1.2.1b assigned V, D and J germline segments to the rearranged TCRbeta sequences. Clonotype statistics and Shannon-Wiener diversity indices were calculated with VDJtools v1.0.0. Except for diversity analysis, only the 250 most abundant clonotypes of each sample were used in subsequent analyses to reduce sampling bias. TCRdb trimmed the raw reads at Q25, called clones with MiXCR and kept productive beta chains. All rows with the same CDR3 protein become a single entry with the most common DNA and genes. TCRdb, not the original authors, processed these V and J calls. Counted in this sample were 150,000 to 200,000 distinct CDR3 sequences; 85% of them appeared once. Roughly 18% of the sample comes from the top ten.

The chain uses TRBV28 and TRBJ2-1; TRBD2 is a weak D gene call, 6 bases matching. Source material: tumor tissue from primary liver carcinoma. This TCR was recovered from a man aged 35 to 55 with primary liver carcinoma and hepatitis B virus infection. In nucleotides, the sequence is TGCCGGATACCGGGAGAAACTGAGCAGTTCTTC. The encoded protein is CRIPGETEQFF.